The 10 T cell receptor beta chains below were found in one sample sequenced in a study of regulatory T cells in long-lasting Graves disease. The TCR beta library used iRepertoire HTBI primers with Arm-PCR amplification of CDR3. Each CDR3 protein gets one entry after TCRdb re-called the multiplex PCR reads with MiXCR. This table holds fewer than 400,000 distinct CDR3 sequences, roughly 18% found once. Time point here: newly diagnosed GD, antithyroid drugs for less than 3 months. Researchers made the TCR library from RNA that was extracted from PBMCs. Sequencing was performed on peripheral blood mononuclear cells (PBMCs), taken at new diagnosis, from a patient treated with antithyroid drugs. Every receptor here comes from a female donor with Graves disease.

This clonotype was counted at least ten times. The CDR3 here is CASSFGQGYTDTQYF. As DNA, the CDR3 is TGTGCCAGCAGTTTCGGACAGGGGTACACAGATACGCAGTATTTT. The V and J genes are TRBV12-3 or TRBV12-4 and TRBJ2-3; 9 bases are shared with TRBD1. J lost 2 bases, V lost 3 bases, and 3 bases had no gene match. The CDR3 covers 15 residues.

This clonotype was found many times. The V gene is TRBV12-3 or TRBV12-4, the J gene TRBJ2-1; D could derive from TRBD1 or TRBD2 (5 bases each). CDR3 length equals 16 residues. V was trimmed by 1 base and J by 2 bases, leaving 12 bases between them. The CDR3 here is CASSLVGPKTYNEQFF. In nucleotides, the CDR3 is TGTGCCAGCAGTTTAGTGGGACCGAAAACCTACAATGAGCAGTTCTTC.

This clonotype was seen many times. The chain is built from TRBV11-3 and TRBJ1-2, with 10 positions matching TRBD1. From germline, CDR1 is SGHNT and CDR2 YENEEA. J lost 9 bases, V lost 5 bases, and 6 bases had no gene match. The CDR3 totals 13 residues. The CDR3 is CASSPGQGESYTF. The DNA of the CDR3 is TGTGCCAGCAGCCCAGGACAGGGGGAAAGCTACACCTTC.

Regarding this clonotype: Being one base from a much bigger clone, this may be a read error. The J gene is TRBJ2-7, the V gene TRBV3-1; 11 bases map to TRBD2. The germline V gene encodes CDR1 LGHDT and CDR2 YNNKEL (reference sequence). V was clipped by 7 bases and J by 2 bases; unmatched bases: 7. The CDR3 totals 15 residues. In nucleotides, the CDR3 is TGTGCCAGCATCGACAGACTAGCGGGGACCTACGAGCAGTACTTC. This sequence encodes CASIDRLAGTYEQYF.

In its sample, this clonotype was seen a few times. The genes are TRBV7-8 and TRBJ1-5; no clear D gene. V lost 3 bases and J lost 1, with 4 bases in between. CDR3 size: 13 residues. Per the germline V gene, CDR1 is SGHVS and CDR2 is FQNEAQ. This chain's CDR3 is CASSLASNQPQHF. The CDR3 nucleotides read TGTGCCAGCAGCTTGGCCAGCAATCAGCCCCAGCATTTT.

This clonotype was recorded many times. The chain couples TRBV4-1 to TRBJ2-1; no clear D gene. V lost 2 bases, J lost 1 base, and 9 bases lay in between. The CDR3 loop spans 15 amino acids. Germline CDR1 reads MGHRA; CDR2 reads YSYEKL. CDR3 amino acids: CASSQLALSYNEQFF. The CDR3 DNA sequence: TGCGCCAGCAGCCAATTAGCTTTATCCTACAATGAGCAGTTCTTC.

This clonotype was seen ten or more times. The chain employs TRBV12-3 or TRBV12-4 and TRBJ2-5; 11 nucleotides align to TRBD2. The junction had 6 bases not matched to a gene; V was cut back by 1 base and J by 5 bases. The CDR3 length is 16 residues. The DNA of the CDR3 is TGTGCCAGCAGTTTAGTTAGCGGGAGGGCCTTGGAGACCCAGTACTTC. Translated, it gives CASSLVSGRALETQYF.

This clonotype came up a few times. At one boundary the junction diverges from the germline segment, which might be a read error. The CDR3 bases are TGTGCCAGCGCCCCGGATTCCTCCTACGAGCAGCACTTC. This encodes CASAPDSSYEQHF. V gene TRBV19 combines with J gene TRBJ2-7, with D unclear. The germline gives CDR1 LNHDA, CDR2 SQIVND (reference sequence). The CDR3 is 13 amino acids.

The chain combines TRBV6-1 with TRBJ2-2, with TRBD1 matching 10 bases. V lost 9 bases and J lost 4; bases outside the gene matches: 11. Germline V gives CDR1 MNHNS, CDR2 SASEGT. This CDR3 comprises 16 residues. CDR3 residues: CASRKQDRGFTGELFF. The CDR3 DNA follows: TGTGCCAGTAGGAAACAGGACAGGGGGTTCACCGGGGAGCTGTTTTTT.

This clonotype was observed many times. This chain connects TRBV12-3 or TRBV12-4 to TRBJ1-1, with D tentatively TRBD1 (5 bases). V was pared by 7 bases and J by 11 bases, with 14 bases between. CDR3 length: 11 amino acids. The CDR3 protein is CASIEEGTAFF. Written as DNA, the CDR3 is TGTGCCAGCATAGAGGAGGGGACGGCTTTCTTT.